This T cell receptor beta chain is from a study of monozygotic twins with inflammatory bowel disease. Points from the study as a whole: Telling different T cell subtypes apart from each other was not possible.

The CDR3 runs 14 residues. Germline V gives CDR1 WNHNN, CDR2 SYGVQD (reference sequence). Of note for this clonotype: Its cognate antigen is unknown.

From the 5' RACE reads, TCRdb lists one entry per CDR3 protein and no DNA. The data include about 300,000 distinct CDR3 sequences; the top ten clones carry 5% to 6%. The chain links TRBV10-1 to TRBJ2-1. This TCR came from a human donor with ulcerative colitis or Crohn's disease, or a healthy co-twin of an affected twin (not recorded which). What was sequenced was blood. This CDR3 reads CASSEQAGVGEQFF.